This T cell receptor (beta chain) was observed in a study of blood T cell repertoires in COVID-19. Study overall: The samples span acute and convalescent COVID-19 from the United States, Italy and Spain. PBMCs, B-cell-depleted T cells, or T cells provided the cDNA or gDNA that made up the material.

In the study's own analysis: Using reference gene primer amplification, nucleated cell counts were estimated. The assay was immunoSEQ multiplex PCR, and TCRdb's table has in-frame clones only and misses some. D and trimming were read from the DNA, whereas the V and J calls and clone size are those reported in that table. This sample has 80,000 or so clones; around nine tenths occur once, and the top ten carry roughly 19%. CDR1 and CDR2 from the germline V gene are MNHEY and SMNVEV (reference sequence). This CDR3 spans 15 amino acids. V was cut by 2 bases and J by 0 bases, with 7 bases left in between.

The chain combines TRBV27 with TRBJ1-4; D call uncertain. The receptor was derived from a human donor in a cohort sampled during active COVID-19. Sequenced sample: peripheral blood. CDR3 amino acids: CASSLVPATNEKLFF. The CDR3 nucleotides are TGTGCCAGCAGTTTAGTCCCCGCAACTAATGAAAAACTGTTTTTT.